The 21 T cell receptor beta chains below come from one sample, sequenced in a study of CD8 T cells in ankylosing spondylitis. Study results and limitations: A motif of 8 or 9 highly homologous TCR beta variants was seen as apparently characteristic of ankylosing spondylitis blood.

What these receptors recognize is not known. MiXCR, applied by TCRdb to the 5' RACE reads, yields one record per CDR3 protein. The sample has around 770,000 distinct CDR3 sequences, 12% seen once. The sequencing input was blood, either unsorted or a sorted T cell fraction (not recorded which). These receptors were taken from a male donor with ankylosing spondylitis.

CDR3 bases: TGTGCCAGCAGCTTAGCGGGGGGCCTGGGGAGCACTGAAGCTTTCTTT. Translation gives CASSLAGGLGSTEAFF. J is TRBJ1-1 and V is TRBV7-2; tentative D call: TRBD1 (6 bases). Germline CDR1 SGHTA, CDR2 FQGNSA. V was clipped by 0 bases and J by 4 bases, with 15 bases between them. The CDR3 is 16 residues long.

This clonotype was seen a few times. The chain links TRBV20-1 to TRBJ1-2; no reliable D call. Germline V gene sequence: CDR1 DFQATT, CDR2 SNEGSKA (reference sequence). This CDR3 has 16 residues. Trimming removed 0 bases from V and 0 bases from J, with 14 bases in between. CDR3 sequence: CSARELYKGTNYGYTF. In DNA, the CDR3 is TGCAGTGCTAGAGAGCTTTATAAGGGAACTAACTATGGCTACACCTTC.

The V call is TRBV15, the J call TRBJ1-5; 9 positions match TRBD1. The V gene's germline CDR1 is LNHNV and CDR2 YYDKDF (reference sequence). After removal of 5 bases from V and 7 bases from J, the junction contained 3 bases not matched to a gene. This CDR3 has 13 residues. Written as DNA, the CDR3 is TGTGCCACCAGCGGGACAGGGTCCCAGCCCCAGCATTTT. Translating gives CATSGTGSQPQHF.

This clonotype showed up many times. The V gene is TRBV11-2, the J gene TRBJ2-3, with TRBD2 identical over 8 bases. The germline V gene encodes CDR1 SGHAT and CDR2 FQNNGV. There are 18 residues in the CDR3. V shed 5 bases and J 4 bases; nucleotides not matched to a gene: 17. The CDR3 DNA reads TGTGCCAGCAGCCCGCGAGGGTCGGGACTAGTGAGTGCAGATACGCAGTATTTT. This sequence encodes CASSPRGSGLVSADTQYF.

This clonotype was recorded many times. The chain joins TRBV4-3 to TRBJ1-5; TRBD1 matches 7 bases. Germline V gene sequence: CDR1 LGHNA, CDR2 YSLEER. V was clipped by 1 base and J by 4 bases; unmatched bases: 13. The CDR3 consists of 18 residues. The CDR3 region is CASSQGHSRTGPNQPQHF. The CDR3 DNA reads as TGCGCCAGCAGCCAAGGTCACTCCCGGACAGGACCAAATCAGCCCCAGCATTTT.

This rearrangement joins TRBV7-2 to TRBJ1-1; D gene unclear. The CDR3 loop spans 12 amino acids. Germline CDR1 reads SGHTA; CDR2 reads FQGNSA. Trimming removed 4 bases at V and 6 bases at J, with 9 bases between. CDR3 nucleotides: TGTGCCAGCAGCTCCCGACGCGCTGAAGCTTTCTTT. Its translation: CASSSRRAEAFF.

The chain combines TRBV3-1 with TRBJ2-7; TRBD2 is a possible D gene (6 bases). V was pared by 0 bases and J by 5 bases, with 17 bases between. The V gene's germline CDR1 is LGHDT and CDR2 YNNKEL (reference sequence). The CDR3 runs to 16 residues. The CDR3 sequence is CASSQDGGGRKDEQYF. As DNA, the CDR3 is TGTGCCAGCAGCCAAGATGGAGGAGGGCGAAAGGACGAGCAGTACTTC.

This clonotype was recorded a few times. The chain employs TRBV2 and TRBJ2-3; D gene uncertain. V was pared by 6 bases and J by 6 bases, with 10 bases between. The CDR3 length is 12 residues. The germline CDR1 and CDR2 sequences are SNHLY and FYNNEI. CDR3 amino acids: CASSFIPDTQYF. DNA of the CDR3: TGTGCCAGCAGCTTTATCCCGGATACGCAGTATTTT.

The chain uses TRBV27 and TRBJ2-2, with 9 bases fitting TRBD2. This CDR3 is built from 14 residues. J lost 5 bases, V lost 6 bases, and 4 bases had no gene match. The V gene's germline CDR1 is MNHEY and CDR2 SMNVEV (reference sequence). The CDR3 DNA sequence: TGTGCCAGCAGAAACCTAGCGGGGACCGGGGAGCTGTTTTTT. This codes for CASRNLAGTGELFF.

There are a few counts of this clonotype. V is TRBV20-1 and J is TRBJ2-7; D gene ambiguous. Germline V lookup: CDR1 DFQATT, CDR2 SNEGSKA (reference sequence). The germline V and J ends were trimmed by 0 bases and 5 bases, with 14 bases remaining between them. The CDR3 extends over 14 amino acids. CDR3 loop: CSARDQRRTNEQYF. CDR3 DNA: TGCAGTGCTAGAGACCAAAGACGGACGAACGAGCAGTACTTC.

The J gene is TRBJ2-1, the V gene TRBV5-1; 9 nucleotides match TRBD1. CDR1 SGHRS and CDR2 YFSETQ come from the germline V gene. The CDR3 has 15 amino acids. After removal of 5 bases from V and 6 bases from J, the junction contained 9 bases not matched to a gene. CDR3 DNA sequence: TGCGCCAGCAGATACAGGGGGCGTGTAGGCAATGAGCAGTTCTTC. As protein: CASRYRGRVGNEQFF.

This clonotype was observed a handful of times. The V and J genes are TRBV20-1 and TRBJ1-6, with 10 bases identical to TRBD1. CDR1 is DFQATT and CDR2 is SNEGSKA in the germline V gene (reference sequence). V trimming: 6 bases; J trimming: 8 bases; junction bases outside the gene matches: 7. CDR3 length: 14 amino acids. The CDR3 loop reads CSARDRGVHSPLHF. The CDR3 DNA reads TGCAGTGCACGGGACAGGGGAGTACATTCACCCCTCCACTTT.

J is TRBJ2-5 and V is TRBV30; D not resolved. Looked up from germline, CDR1 is GTSNPN and CDR2 is SVGIG (reference sequence). The CDR3 covers 12 residues. The V gene lost 1 base and the J gene lost 8 bases, with 11 bases spanning the gap. Written as DNA, the CDR3 is TGTGCCTGGAGTGCCTTAATGGAAACCCAGTACTTC. Translated: CAWSALMETQYF.

This clonotype was detected only once. The chain recombines TRBV11-3 with TRBJ2-6; 8 bases fit TRBD2. The germline CDR1 and CDR2 sequences are SGHNT and YENEEA. This CDR3 comprises 17 residues. V lost 4 bases and J lost 2; bases outside the gene matches: 7. CDR3 sequence (DNA): TGTGCCAGCAGCTCCCCCGGGGGGGCGCCTGGGGCCAACGTCCTGACTTTC. It yields the protein CASSSPGGAPGANVLTF.

As to this clonotype: At one end, the junction sequence differs from germline, possibly due to a read error. The V gene is TRBV4-1, the J gene TRBJ2-2; 9 nucleotides line up with TRBD1. Germline CDR1 reads MGHRA; CDR2 reads YSYEKL. This CDR3 is 15 amino acids long. CDR3 loop: CASSQGTGLSGELFF. For the CDR3, the DNA is TGCGCCAGCAGTCAAGGGACAGGGCTTTCCGGGGAGCTGTTTTTT.

J is TRBJ2-7 and V is TRBV6-2 or TRBV6-3; a possible D gene is TRBD1 (5 bases). The V end lost 11 bases, the J end lost 3 bases, and 23 bases lay between the germline ends. Looked up from germline, CDR1 is MNHEY and CDR2 is SVGEGT. The CDR3 is made up of 15 amino acids. CDR3 loop: CAYAQGEFPCYEQYF. The DNA for the CDR3 is TGTGCCTACGCCCAAGGGGAATTCCCTTGCTACGAGCAGTACTTC.

A few counts support this clonotype. The chain employs TRBV20-1 and TRBJ2-7; 9 bases agree with TRBD1. The CDR3 runs to 14 residues. Trimming at V came to 5 bases and at J to 2 bases, leaving 7 bases not matched to a gene. Germline V gene sequence: CDR1 DFQATT, CDR2 SNEGSKA (reference sequence). CDR3 loop: CSASRTGVAYEQYF. The CDR3 coding sequence is TGCAGTGCTTCCCGGACAGGGGTGGCCTACGAGCAGTACTTC.

The chain links TRBV5-5 to TRBJ2-5; D gene ambiguous. The CDR3 spans 14 residues. Deletions cut 0 bases from V and 1 base from J, with 7 bases between. Germline-derived CDR1 and CDR2 are SGHKS and YYEKEE (reference sequence). The CDR3 loop is CASSLGAVQETQYF. The CDR3, as DNA: TGTGCCAGCAGCTTGGGAGCAGTCCAAGAGACCCAGTACTTC.

Only a few counts were recorded for this clonotype. This rearrangement joins TRBV6-5 to TRBJ1-6, with D unresolved. This CDR3 contains 12 residues. From germline, CDR1 is MNHEY and CDR2 SVGAGI. V shed 6 bases and J shed 7 bases, with 7 bases lying between them. The CDR3: CASRIPNSPLHF. CDR3 nucleotide sequence: TGTGCCAGCAGGATTCCCAATTCACCCCTCCACTTT.

The chain links TRBV5-6 to TRBJ1-1; perhaps TRBD1 as D (5 bases). CDR1 is SGHDT and CDR2 is YYEEEE in the germline V gene. The germline V and J ends were trimmed by 1 base and 7 bases, with 14 bases remaining between them. The CDR3 length is 14 residues. In DNA, the CDR3 is TGTGCCAGCAGCTTGTTGCAGGGAACGGTTGAAGCTTTCTTT. This translates into CASSLLQGTVEAFF. Full variable domain (outside the CDR3, taken from reference TRBV5-6 and TRBJ1-1): DAGVTQSPTHLIKTRGQQVTLRCSPKSGHDTVSWYQQALGQGPQFIFQYYEEEERQRGNFPDRFSGHQFPNYSSELNVNALLLGDSALYLCASSLLQGTVEAFFGQGTRLTVV.

This clonotype came up once. This chain uses TRBV18 with TRBJ2-3; D tentatively reads TRBD1 or TRBD2 (5 bases each). V lost 2 bases to trimming and J lost 2 bases, with 14 bases between them. CDR3 length equals 16 residues. Germline CDR1 is KGHSH and CDR2 is LQKENI. CDR3 sequence: CASSPYGPGATDTQYF. CDR3 bases: TGTGCCAGCTCACCATATGGCCCCGGGGCCACAGATACGCAGTATTTT.